This TCR beta chain was documented in a study of T cell responses to AZD1222 COVID-19 vaccine. Study-wide context: The analysis combined second doses at about 4 or about 12 weeks.

Produced via immunoSEQ multiplex PCR; TCRdb's table is partial and in-frame only. The repertoire includes about 110,000 clones, roughly 90% of them detected once, and about 5.4% sits in the top ten. Germline-derived CDR1 and CDR2 are LNHNV and YYDKDF (reference sequence). The V end was cut by 0 bases, the J end by 2 bases, with 10 bases between. This CDR3 has 15 residues. This clonotype was obtained from an adult in good health. The chain has TRBV15 and TRBJ1-1; D call uncertain. Sequencing was performed on peripheral blood, taken on day 0 of AZD1222 vaccination. This CDR3 reads CATSRDQRLNTEAFF. The DNA of the CDR3 is TGTGCCACCAGCAGAGATCAGAGGCTCAACACTGAAGCTTTCTTT. Drawing the rest from reference TRBV15 and TRBJ1-1, the complete variable domain is DAMVIQNPRYQVTQFGKPVTLSCSQTLNHNVMYWYQQKSSQAPKLLFHYYDKDFNNEADTPDNFQSRRPNTSFCFLDIRSPGLGDTAMYLCATSRDQRLNTEAFFGQGTRLTVV.